This paragraph covers one TCR beta chain sequence. Generated by immunoSEQ multiplex PCR, the TCRdb table keeps only in-frame clones and is missing some. The table includes 300,000 to 350,000 clones, more than 70% detected once. The sample comes from a study of blood T cell repertoires in COVID-19. For the study at large: The United States, Italy and Spain provided the acute and convalescent COVID-19 samples. PBMCs, B-cell-depleted T cells, or T cells were the source of the cDNA or gDNA that made up the material.

V lost 3 bases, J lost 2 bases, and 4 bases stayed unmatched. Per the germline V gene, CDR1 is SGDLS and CDR2 is YYNGEE. The CDR3 is 15 amino acids. Material for sequencing was PBMCs or T cells enriched from blood (not recorded which). This clonotype was sampled from a woman aged 30 to 39 who had been exposed to COVID-19. The J gene is TRBJ2-5, the V gene TRBV9; 10 positions match TRBD2. CDR3 DNA sequence: TGTGCCAGCAGCGGAACACTAGCGGGGCAAGAGACCCAGTACTTC. Translation: CASSGTLAGQETQYF.